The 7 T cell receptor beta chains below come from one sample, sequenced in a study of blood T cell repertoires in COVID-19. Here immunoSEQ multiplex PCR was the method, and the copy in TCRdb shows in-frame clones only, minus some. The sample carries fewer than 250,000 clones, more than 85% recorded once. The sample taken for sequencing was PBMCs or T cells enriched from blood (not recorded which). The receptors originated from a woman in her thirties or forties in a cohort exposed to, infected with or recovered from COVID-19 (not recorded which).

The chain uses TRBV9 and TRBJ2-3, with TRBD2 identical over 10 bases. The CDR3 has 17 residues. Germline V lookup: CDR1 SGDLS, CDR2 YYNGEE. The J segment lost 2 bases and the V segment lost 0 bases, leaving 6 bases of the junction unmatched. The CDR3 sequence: CASSVDTAGGFTDTQYF. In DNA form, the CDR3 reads TGTGCCAGCAGCGTAGATACAGCGGGGGGGTTCACAGATACGCAGTATTTT.

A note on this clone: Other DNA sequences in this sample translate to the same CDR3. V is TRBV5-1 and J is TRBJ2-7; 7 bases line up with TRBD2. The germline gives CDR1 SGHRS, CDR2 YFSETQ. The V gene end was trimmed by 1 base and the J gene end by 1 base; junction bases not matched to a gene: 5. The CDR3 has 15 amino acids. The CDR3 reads CASSLSSGSSYEQYF. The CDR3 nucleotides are TGCGCCAGCAGCTTGTCTAGCGGATCGTCCTACGAGCAGTACTTC.

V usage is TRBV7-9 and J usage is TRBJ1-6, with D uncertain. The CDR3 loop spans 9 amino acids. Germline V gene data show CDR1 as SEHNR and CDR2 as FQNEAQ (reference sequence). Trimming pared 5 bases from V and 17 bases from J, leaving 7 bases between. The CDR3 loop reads CASSQYVHF. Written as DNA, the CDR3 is TGTGCCAGCAGCCAGTACGTCCACTTT.

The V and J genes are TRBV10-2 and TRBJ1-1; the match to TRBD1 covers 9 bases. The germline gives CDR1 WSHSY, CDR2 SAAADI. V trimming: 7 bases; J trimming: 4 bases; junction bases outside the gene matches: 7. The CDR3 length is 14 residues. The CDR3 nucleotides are TGCGCCAGCAAAGGACAGGGGTATGGCACTGAAGCTTTCTTT. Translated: CASKGQGYGTEAFF.

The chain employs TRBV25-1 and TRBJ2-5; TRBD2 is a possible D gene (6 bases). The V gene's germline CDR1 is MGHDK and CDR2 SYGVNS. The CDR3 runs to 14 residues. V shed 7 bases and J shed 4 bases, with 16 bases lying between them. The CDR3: CASTARRGGETQYF. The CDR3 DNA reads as TGTGCCAGCACCGCGAGGCGGGGTGGAGAGACCCAGTACTTC.

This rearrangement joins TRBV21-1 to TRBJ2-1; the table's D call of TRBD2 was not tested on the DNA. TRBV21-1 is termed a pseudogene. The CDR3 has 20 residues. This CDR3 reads CASSRPGLAGGPNSYNEQFF. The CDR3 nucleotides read TGTGCCAGCAGCCGACCGGGACTAGCGGGAGGGCCGAATTCCTACAATGAGCAGTTCTTC.

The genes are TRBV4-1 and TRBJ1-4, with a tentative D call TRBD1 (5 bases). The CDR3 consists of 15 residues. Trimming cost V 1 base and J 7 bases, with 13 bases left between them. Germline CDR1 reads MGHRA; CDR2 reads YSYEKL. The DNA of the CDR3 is TGCGCCAGCAGCCAAGTGACGGCAGGGCGTGAAAAACTGTTTTTT. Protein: CASSQVTAGREKLFF.